This TCR beta chain was obtained from a study of cytomegalovirus exposure and HLA in healthy donors. General study points: The study carried out a later analysis of TCR beta sequences. It associated 15,000 to 20,000 of them with specific HLA alleles at a false discovery rate of 0.05.

As regards this clone: Its antigen remains unknown.

CDR1 and CDR2 from the germline V gene are MNHEY and SVGAGI. V was trimmed by 9 bases and J by 5 bases, leaving 10 bases between them. The length of the CDR3 is 11 residues. Primers included in the PCR were 60 Vbeta and 13 Jbeta primers. Here immunoSEQ multiplex PCR was the method, and the copy in TCRdb shows in-frame clones only, minus some. Of about 130,000 clones in the sample, approximately 10% are singletons; the top ten hold roughly 6.4%. V gene TRBV6-5 combines with J gene TRBJ1-1; D ambiguous. Sequencing was done on a sample of PBMCs. The TCR was taken from a woman in her forties in good health and CMV-seropositive. This CDR3 reads CARRGRTEAFF. The CDR3 DNA is TGTGCCAGAAGAGGGAGGACTGAAGCTTTCTTT.